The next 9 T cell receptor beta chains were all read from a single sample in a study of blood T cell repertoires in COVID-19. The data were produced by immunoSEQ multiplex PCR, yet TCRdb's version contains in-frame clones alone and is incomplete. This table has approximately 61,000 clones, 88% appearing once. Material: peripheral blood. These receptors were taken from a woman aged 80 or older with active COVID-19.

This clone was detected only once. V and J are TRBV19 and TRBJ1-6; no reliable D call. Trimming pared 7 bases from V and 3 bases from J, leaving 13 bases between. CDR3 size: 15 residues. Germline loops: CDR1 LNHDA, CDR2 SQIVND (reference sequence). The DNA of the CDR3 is TGTGCCAGTATGGTCACCGCCGGCTATAATTCACCCCTCCACTTT. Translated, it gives CASMVTAGYNSPLHF.

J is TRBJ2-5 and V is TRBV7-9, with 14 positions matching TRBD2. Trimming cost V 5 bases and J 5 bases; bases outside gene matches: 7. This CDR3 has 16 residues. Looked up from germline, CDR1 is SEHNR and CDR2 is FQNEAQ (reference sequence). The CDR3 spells CASSPGLAGGGETQYF. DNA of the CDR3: TGTGCCAGCAGCCCAGGACTAGCGGGGGGAGGTGAGACCCAGTACTTC.

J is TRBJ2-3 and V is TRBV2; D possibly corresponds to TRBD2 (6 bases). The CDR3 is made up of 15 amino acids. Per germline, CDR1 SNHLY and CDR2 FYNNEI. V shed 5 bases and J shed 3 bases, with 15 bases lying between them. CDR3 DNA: TGTGCCAGCAGTCCTGGAAACGGGGGAACAGATACGCAGTATTTT. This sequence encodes CASSPGNGGTDTQYF. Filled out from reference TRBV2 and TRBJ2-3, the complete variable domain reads EPEVTQTPSHQVTQMGQEVILRCVPISNHLYFYWYRQILGQKVEFLVSFYNNEISEKSEIFDDQFSVERPDGSNFTLKIRSTKLEDSAMYFCASSPGNGGTDTQYFGPGTRLTVL.

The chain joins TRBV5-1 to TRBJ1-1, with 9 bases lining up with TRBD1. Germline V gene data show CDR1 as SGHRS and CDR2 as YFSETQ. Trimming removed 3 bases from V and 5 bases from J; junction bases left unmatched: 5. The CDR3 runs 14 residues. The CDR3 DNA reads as TGCGCCAGCAGCTGGGGGACAGGGAAGACTGAAGCTTTCTTT. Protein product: CASSWGTGKTEAFF.

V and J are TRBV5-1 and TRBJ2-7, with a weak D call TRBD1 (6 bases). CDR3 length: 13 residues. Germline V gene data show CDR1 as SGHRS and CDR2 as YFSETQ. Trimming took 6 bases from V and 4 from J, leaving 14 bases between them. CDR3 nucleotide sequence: TGCGCCAGCACCCCGGTAGGGGGTTACGAGCAGTACTTC. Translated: CASTPVGGYEQYF.

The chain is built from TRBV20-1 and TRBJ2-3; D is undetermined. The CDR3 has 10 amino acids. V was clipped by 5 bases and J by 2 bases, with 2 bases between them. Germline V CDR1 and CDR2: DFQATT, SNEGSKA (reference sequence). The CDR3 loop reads CSAHTDTQYF. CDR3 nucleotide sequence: TGCAGTGCTCACACAGATACGCAGTATTTT.

CDR3 nucleotides: TGTGCCAGCAGCTCCGTCTCTTTAGTTTATGGCTACACCTTC. It codes for CASSSVSLVYGYTF. The chain combines TRBV11-2 with TRBJ1-2; D gene uncertain. The germline gives CDR1 SGHAT, CDR2 FQNNGV. V gave up 4 bases and J gave up 5 bases, with 14 bases separating them. This CDR3 has 14 amino acids.

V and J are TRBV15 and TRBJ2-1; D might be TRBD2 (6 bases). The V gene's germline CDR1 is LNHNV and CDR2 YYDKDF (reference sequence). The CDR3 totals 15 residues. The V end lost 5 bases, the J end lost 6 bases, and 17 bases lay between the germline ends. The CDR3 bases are TGTGCCACCAGCGGATGGGGGGAGGCAGGCAATGAGCAGTTCTTC. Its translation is CATSGWGEAGNEQFF.

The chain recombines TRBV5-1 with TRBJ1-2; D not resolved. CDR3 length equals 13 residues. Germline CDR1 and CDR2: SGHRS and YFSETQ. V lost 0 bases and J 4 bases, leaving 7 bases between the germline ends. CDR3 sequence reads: CASSLGQSYGYTF. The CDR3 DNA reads TGCGCCAGCAGCTTGGGGCAGTCCTATGGCTACACCTTC. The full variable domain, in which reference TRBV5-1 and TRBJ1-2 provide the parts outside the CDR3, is KAGVTQTPRYLIKTRGQQVTLSCSPISGHRSVSWYQQTPGQGLQFLFEYFSETQRNKGNFPGRFSGRQFSNSRSEMNVSTLELGDSALYLCASSLGQSYGYTFGSGTRLTVV.